Listed below are T cell receptor beta chains from one sample, sequenced in a study of cytomegalovirus exposure and HLA in healthy donors. The data were produced by immunoSEQ multiplex PCR, yet TCRdb's version contains in-frame clones alone and is incomplete. The table has some 130,000 clones, approximately 75% seen once; the top ten hold less than 6.5%. Specimen: PBMCs. The receptors here all came from a woman in her forties in good health and CMV-seropositive. Each CDR3 is given with its conserved first and last residue. The D gene is left open where the match is weak. Size values are once, few and many counts, or a class for expanded clones, and some rows have none.

CDR3 length	V gene	clone size	J gene	D gene	CDR3 DNA	CDR3 protein
16	TRBV4-1	once	TRBJ1-5	TRBD1	TGCGCCAGTTCCCTCTACAGGGGGCCTAGCAATCAGCCCCAGCATTTT	CASSLYRGPSNQPQHF
15	TRBV11-1	-	TRBJ2-7	TRBD1	TGTGCCAGCAGCTTCCCGGGACAGGGGGTCAACGAGCAGTACTTC	CASSFPGQGVNEQYF
13	TRBV7-8	-	TRBJ1-2	-	TGTGCCAGCAGCGAGGCGGACAGCTATGGCTACACCTTC	CASSEADSYGYTF
17	TRBV5-1	-	TRBJ2-7	TRBD1	TGCGCCAGCAGCTTGGACTCGGTACAGGGGTGGACCTACGAGCAGTACTTC	CASSLDSVQGWTYEQYF
13	TRBV29-1	-	TRBJ1-1	-	TGCAGCGCCTCGGACAGCATGAACACTGAAGCTTTCTTT	CSASDSMNTEAFF
15	TRBV6-5	-	TRBJ2-3	TRBD2	TGTGCCAGCAGTTATAACGCGGGAGGAATAGATACGCAGTATTTT	CASSYNAGGIDTQYF
15	TRBV9	-	TRBJ2-5	TRBD2	TGTGCCAGCAGCGTACTAGCGGGCGGTGGGGAGACCCAGTACTTC	CASSVLAGGGETQYF
14	TRBV2	-	TRBJ1-2	TRBD1	TGTGCCAGCAGCCCCGGGACAGGGGATTATGGCTACACCTTC	CASSPGTGDYGYTF
14	TRBV11-2	-	TRBJ2-7	TRBD1	TGTGCCAGCAGGGGGACAGGGGGACTCTACGAGCAGTACTTC	CASRGTGGLYEQYF
15	TRBV10-3	once	TRBJ1-2	-	TGTGCCATCAGTGAGGGGCTGACTAATAACTATGGCTACACCTTC	CAISEGLTNNYGYTF
15	TRBV7-9	-	TRBJ1-1	-	TGTGCCAGCAGCGCACCCAGGGTTATGAACACTGAAGCTTTCTTT	CASSAPRVMNTEAFF
17	TRBV28	-	TRBJ1-1	-	TGTGCCAGCACCACGGCGACGGGGAGGTTAGGTAGCACTGAAGCTTTCTTT	CASTTATGRLGSTEAFF
14	TRBV9	once	TRBJ2-3	TRBD2	TGTGCCAGCAGCGTAGCGGAGATACTCCGGGACTATCAATTT	CASSVAEILRDYQF
17	TRBV5-4	-	TRBJ2-7	TRBD2	TGTGCCAGCAGCTCGGCCACCGGGACTAGCGCGATCTACGAGCAGTACTTC	CASSSATGTSAIYEQYF
15	TRBV5-1	-	TRBJ1-4	-	TGCGCCAGCAGCTTGGAATCGGCCCCGGGGGAAAAACTGTTTTTT	CASSLESAPGEKLFF
16	TRBV27	-	TRBJ2-2	TRBD2	TGTGCCAGCAGATATAGCGGGAGTGGTGCCACCGGGGAGCTGTTTTTT	CASRYSGSGATGELFF
13	TRBV2	-	TRBJ1-2	-	TGTGCCAGCAGTGAGCAGGGGTCCTATGGCTACACCTTC	CASSEQGSYGYTF
13	TRBV6-1	-	TRBJ2-7	TRBD1	TGTGCCAGCAGTGATGGCAGGGGGACCGAGCAGTACTTC	CASSDGRGTEQYF
20	TRBV27	-	TRBJ2-5	TRBD2	TGTGCCAGCAGTTCCACTCGACCGACTAGCGGGGGGGCATTAGGAGAGACCCAGTACTTC	CASSSTRPTSGGALGETQYF
15	TRBV6-6	once	TRBJ2-1	TRBD1	TGTGCCAGCAGGGCTCCGGGACAGGGGAGGAATGAGCAGTTCTTC	CASRAPGQGRNEQFF
14	TRBV2	few	TRBJ1-5	-	TGTGCCAGCAATGAGGGAGGAGGCAGTCAGCCCCAGCATTTT	CASNEGGGSQPQHF
15	TRBV14	-	TRBJ1-1	-	TGTGCCAGCAGCCTCAAATTGGGGTCGGGGGGGGAAGCTTTCTTT	CASSLKLGSGGEAFF
15	TRBV9	-	TRBJ2-1	TRBD1	TGTGCCAGCAGCGTAGGACAGGGGGTCTACAATGAGCAGTTCTTC	CASSVGQGVYNEQFF
14	TRBV18	-	TRBJ1-5	-	TGTGCCAGCTCACCAAAGGAGGGGAATCAGCCCCAGCATTTT	CASSPKEGNQPQHF
14	TRBV5-1	-	TRBJ2-7	-	TGCGCCAGCAGCTCCGGACAGACACGCTACGAGCAGTACTTC	CASSSGQTRYEQYF
14	TRBV5-4	-	TRBJ1-4	-	TGTGCCAGCAGCACCGGAGGGGTAGGCGAAAAACTGTTTTTT	CASSTGGVGEKLFF
15	TRBV6-6	-	TRBJ1-4	TRBD1	TGTGCCAGCAGTTACCCCAGGGGGGAGGATGAAAAACTGTTTTTT	CASSYPRGEDEKLFF